Given below is one T cell receptor beta chain in context. What it recognizes is unknown. Unique molecular identifiers were used in preparing the TCRbeta library. TCRdb called the PCR reads again in MiXCR, with one record for every CDR3 protein. The sample comprises about 290,000 distinct CDR3 sequences, 10% of which are singletons, and approximately 7% rests with the top ten. The sample belongs to a study of T-cell reconstitution after alpha-beta-depleted transplantation in children. Study-level findings and limits: Hyperexpanded clones declined; after one year, newly produced T cells mostly supplied diversity. Several hundred expanded graft clones reportedly supplied alpha-beta T cells about two months after transplant. There were some patients whose high TCRbeta diversity at day 60 came from surviving recipient T cells and thymic progenitors.

Germline values: CDR1 SGHDN, CDR2 FVKESK. The CDR3 has 14 residues. V gave up 4 bases and J gave up 3 bases, with 13 bases separating them. The sample in question was PBMCs, obtained before TCRalphabeta/CD19-depleted stem cell transplant. The genes are TRBV14 and TRBJ2-7, with D maybe TRBD1 (6 bases). This TCR was sampled from a boy less than two years old with acute myeloid leukemia, due to receive a stem cell transplant. In DNA, the CDR3 is TGTGCCAGCAGCCTCCGGGACATCATCTACGAGCAGTACTTC. Translation gives CASSLRDIIYEQYF.